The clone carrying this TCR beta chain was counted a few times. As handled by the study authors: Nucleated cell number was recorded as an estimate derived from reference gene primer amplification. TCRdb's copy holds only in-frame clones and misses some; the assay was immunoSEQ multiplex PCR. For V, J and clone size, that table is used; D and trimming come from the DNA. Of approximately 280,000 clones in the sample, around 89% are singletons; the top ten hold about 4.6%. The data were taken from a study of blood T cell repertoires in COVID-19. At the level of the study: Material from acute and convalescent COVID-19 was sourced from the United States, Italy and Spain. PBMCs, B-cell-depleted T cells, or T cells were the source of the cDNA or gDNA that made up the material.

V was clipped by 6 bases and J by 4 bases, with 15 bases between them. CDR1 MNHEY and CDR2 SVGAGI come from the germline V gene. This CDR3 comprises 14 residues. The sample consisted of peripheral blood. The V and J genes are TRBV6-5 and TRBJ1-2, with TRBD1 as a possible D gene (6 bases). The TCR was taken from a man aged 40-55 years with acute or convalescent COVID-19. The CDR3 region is CASSTSGALYGYTF. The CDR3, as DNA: TGTGCCAGCAGCACCTCAGGGGCGCTCTATGGCTACACCTTC.